The subject of this entry is one T cell receptor beta chain. The target antigen is unknown. This specimen comes from a study of a mutant IDH1 vaccine in newly diagnosed glioma. Study details: Earlier treatment was radiotherapy, temozolomide, or both, with most getting both.

As for time point: week 47, end of study. The investigators gave 300 ug of mutant IDH1 20-mer peptide in each vaccine dose, together with topical imiquimod. Germline lookup yields CDR1 SGDLS and CDR2 YYNGEE. The CDR3 spans 15 residues. With 0 bases clipped from V and 3 bases from J, the junction kept 6 bases outside the gene matches. Clones were read by immunoSEQ multiplex PCR, and TCRdb kept only the in-frame ones, dropping some. In the table there are 45,000 to 55,000 clones, approximately 84% of which are singletons. The rearrangement links TRBV9 to TRBJ2-7; 7 nucleotides align to TRBD2. The sample was PBMCs, taken from a glioma patient whose treatment included an IDH1 peptide vaccine. The clonotype was recovered from a woman in her 30s with glioma. Some clones in this sample may be carry-over from other donors' samples. The CDR3 region is CASSVGTGGRYEQYF. CDR3 sequence (DNA): TGTGCCAGCAGCGTAGGTACGGGAGGCCGCTACGAGCAGTACTTC.